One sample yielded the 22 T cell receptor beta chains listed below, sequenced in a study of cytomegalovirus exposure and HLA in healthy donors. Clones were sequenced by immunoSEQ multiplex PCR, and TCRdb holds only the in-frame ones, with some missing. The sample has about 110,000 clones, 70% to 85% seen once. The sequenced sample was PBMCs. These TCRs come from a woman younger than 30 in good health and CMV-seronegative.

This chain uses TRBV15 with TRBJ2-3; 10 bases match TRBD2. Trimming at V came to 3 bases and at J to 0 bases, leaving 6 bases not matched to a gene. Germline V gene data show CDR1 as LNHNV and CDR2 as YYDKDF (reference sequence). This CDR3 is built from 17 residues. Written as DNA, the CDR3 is TGTGCCACCAGCAGCTACCAGCGGGGGGGGAGCACAGATACGCAGTATTTT. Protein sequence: CATSSYQRGGSTDTQYF. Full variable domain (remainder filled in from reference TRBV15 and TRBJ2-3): DAMVIQNPRYQVTQFGKPVTLSCSQTLNHNVMYWYQQKSSQAPKLLFHYYDKDFNNEADTPDNFQSRRPNTSFCFLDIRSPGLGDTAMYLCATSSYQRGGSTDTQYFGPGTRLTVL.

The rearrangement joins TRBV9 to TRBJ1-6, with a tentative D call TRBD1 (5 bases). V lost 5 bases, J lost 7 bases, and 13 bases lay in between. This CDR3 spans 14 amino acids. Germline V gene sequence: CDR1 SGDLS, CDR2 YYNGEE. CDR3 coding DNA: TGTGCCAGCAGTCCCGGGGGTCTAAATTCACCCCTCCACTTT. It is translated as CASSPGGLNSPLHF. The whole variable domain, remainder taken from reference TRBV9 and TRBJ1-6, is DSGVTQTPKHLITATGQRVTLRCSPRSGDLSVYWYQQSLDQGLQFLIQYYNGEERAKGNILERFSAQQFPDLHSELNLSSLELGDSALYFCASSPGGLNSPLHFGNGTRLTVT.

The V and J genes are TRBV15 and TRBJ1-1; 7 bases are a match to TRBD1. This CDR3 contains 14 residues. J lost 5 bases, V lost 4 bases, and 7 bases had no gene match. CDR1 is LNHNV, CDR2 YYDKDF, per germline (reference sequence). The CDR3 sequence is CATSTRQGVTEAFF. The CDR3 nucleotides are TGTGCCACCAGCACGCGACAGGGAGTAACTGAAGCTTTCTTT.

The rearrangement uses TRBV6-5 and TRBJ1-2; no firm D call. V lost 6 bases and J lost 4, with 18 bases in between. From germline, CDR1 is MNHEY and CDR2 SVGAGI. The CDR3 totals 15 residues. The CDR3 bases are TGTGCCAGCAGCCCCCTACTCGAAGGCGGCTATGGCTACACCTTC. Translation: CASSPLLEGGYGYTF.

The CDR3 here is CASRFSADTQYF. The CDR3 DNA follows: TGCGCCAGCAGGTTTAGCGCAGATACGCAGTATTTT. V is TRBV5-1 and J is TRBJ2-3; TRBD2 might be the D (5 bases). CDR1 is SGHRS, CDR2 YFSETQ, per germline. CDR3 length equals 12 residues. V shed 5 bases and J shed 4 bases, with 8 bases lying between them.

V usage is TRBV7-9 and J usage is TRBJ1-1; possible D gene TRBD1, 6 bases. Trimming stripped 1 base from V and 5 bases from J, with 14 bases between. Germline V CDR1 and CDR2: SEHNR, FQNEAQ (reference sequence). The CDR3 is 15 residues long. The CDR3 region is CASSLVMGADTEAFF. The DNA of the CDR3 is TGTGCCAGCAGCTTAGTTATGGGGGCAGATACTGAAGCTTTCTTT.

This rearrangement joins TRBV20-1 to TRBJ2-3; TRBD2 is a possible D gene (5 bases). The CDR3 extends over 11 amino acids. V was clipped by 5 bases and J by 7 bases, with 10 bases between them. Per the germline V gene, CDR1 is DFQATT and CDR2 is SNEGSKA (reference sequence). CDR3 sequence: CSAGLPHTQYF. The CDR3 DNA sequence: TGCAGTGCTGGACTCCCGCATACGCAGTATTTT.

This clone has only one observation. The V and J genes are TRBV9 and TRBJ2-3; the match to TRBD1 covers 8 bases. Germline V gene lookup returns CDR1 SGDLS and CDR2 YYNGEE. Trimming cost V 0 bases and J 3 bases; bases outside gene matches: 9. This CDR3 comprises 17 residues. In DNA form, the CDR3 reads TGTGCCAGCAGCGTAGCGGGGCACAGGGGGAGGACAGATACGCAGTATTTT. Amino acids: CASSVAGHRGRTDTQYF.

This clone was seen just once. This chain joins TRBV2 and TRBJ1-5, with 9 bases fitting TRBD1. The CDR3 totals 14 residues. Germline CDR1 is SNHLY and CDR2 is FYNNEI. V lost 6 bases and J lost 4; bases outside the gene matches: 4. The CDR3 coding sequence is TGTGCCAGCAGATACGGGACAGGGAATCAGCCCCAGCATTTT. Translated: CASRYGTGNQPQHF.

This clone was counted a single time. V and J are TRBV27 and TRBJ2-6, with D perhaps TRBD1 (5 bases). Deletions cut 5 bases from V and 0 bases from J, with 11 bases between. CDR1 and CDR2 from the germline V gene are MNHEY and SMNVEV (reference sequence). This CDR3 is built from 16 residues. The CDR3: CASSTTQDSGANVLTF. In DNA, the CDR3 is TGTGCCAGCAGTACGACACAGGACTCTGGGGCCAACGTCCTGACTTTC.

The CDR3 nucleotides are TGTGCCAGCAGCCCCAGCCAGGGGGGAGCAGGTGGCTACACCTTC. Translating gives CASSPSQGGAGGYTF. This rearrangement joins TRBV7-9 to TRBJ1-2; 7 bases fit TRBD1. The CDR3 is 15 amino acids. From germline, CDR1 is SEHNR and CDR2 FQNEAQ (reference sequence). The V gene end was trimmed by 5 bases and the J gene end by 7 bases; junction bases not matched to a gene: 13.

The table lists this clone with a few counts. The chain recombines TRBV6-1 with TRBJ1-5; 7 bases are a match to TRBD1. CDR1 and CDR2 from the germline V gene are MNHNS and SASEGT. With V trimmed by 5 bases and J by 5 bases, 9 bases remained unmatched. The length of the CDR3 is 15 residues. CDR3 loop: CASSSPRDSYQPQHF. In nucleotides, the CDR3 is TGTGCCAGCAGTTCCCCCCGGGACAGCTATCAGCCCCAGCATTTT.

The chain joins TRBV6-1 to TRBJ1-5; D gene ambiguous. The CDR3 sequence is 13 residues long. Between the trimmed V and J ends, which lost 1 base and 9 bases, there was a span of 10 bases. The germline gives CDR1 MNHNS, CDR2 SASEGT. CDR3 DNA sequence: TGTGCCAGCAGTGAAGAGGAGGTCCGGCCCCAGCATTTT. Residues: CASSEEEVRPQHF.

The CDR3 DNA follows: TGTGCCACCAGCCTCGGACAGGGGGGATTCGGTGAAGCTTTCTTT. It encodes CATSLGQGGFGEAFF. The rearrangement links TRBV15 to TRBJ1-1, with 10 bases identical to TRBD1. The germline V gene has CDR1 LNHNV and CDR2 YYDKDF (reference sequence). The V and J ends lost 5 bases and 7 bases, in that order; junction bases with no gene match: 10. This CDR3 contains 15 residues.

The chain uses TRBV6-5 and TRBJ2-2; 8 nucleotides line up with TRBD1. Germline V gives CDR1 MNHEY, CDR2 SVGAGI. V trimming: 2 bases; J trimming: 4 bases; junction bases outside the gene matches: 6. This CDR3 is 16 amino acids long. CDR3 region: CASSYRLTGGTGELFF. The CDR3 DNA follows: TGTGCCAGCAGTTACCGATTAACAGGGGGCACCGGGGAGCTGTTTTTT.

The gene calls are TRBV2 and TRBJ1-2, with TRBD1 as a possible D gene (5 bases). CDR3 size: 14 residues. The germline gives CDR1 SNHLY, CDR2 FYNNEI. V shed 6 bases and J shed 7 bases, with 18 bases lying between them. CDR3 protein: CASRGRQWSFGYTF. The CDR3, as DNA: TGTGCCAGCAGGGGCCGACAGTGGAGTTTTGGCTACACCTTC.

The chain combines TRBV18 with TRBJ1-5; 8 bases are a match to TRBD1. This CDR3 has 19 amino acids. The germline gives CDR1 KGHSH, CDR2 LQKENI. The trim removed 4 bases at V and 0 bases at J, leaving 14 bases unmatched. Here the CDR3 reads CASSHKTGARGYSNQPQHF. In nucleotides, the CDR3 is TGTGCCAGCTCACACAAGACAGGGGCGAGGGGGTATAGCAATCAGCCCCAGCATTTT.

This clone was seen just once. In nucleotides, the CDR3 is TGTGCCAGCAGCCAAGATAGCGGCGGATACTACGAGCAGTACTTC. This encodes CASSQDSGGYYEQYF. The genes are TRBV14 and TRBJ2-7, with D possibly matching TRBD2 (6 bases). The germline V gene encodes CDR1 SGHDN and CDR2 FVKESK. V was shortened by 0 bases and J by 3 bases, with 12 bases between the two germline ends. The CDR3 extends over 15 amino acids.

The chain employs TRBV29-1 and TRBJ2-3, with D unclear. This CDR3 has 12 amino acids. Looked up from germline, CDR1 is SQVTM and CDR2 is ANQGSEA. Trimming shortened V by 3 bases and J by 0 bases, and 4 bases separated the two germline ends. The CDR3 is CSVERSTDTQYF. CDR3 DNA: TGCAGCGTTGAGCGGAGCACAGATACGCAGTATTTT.

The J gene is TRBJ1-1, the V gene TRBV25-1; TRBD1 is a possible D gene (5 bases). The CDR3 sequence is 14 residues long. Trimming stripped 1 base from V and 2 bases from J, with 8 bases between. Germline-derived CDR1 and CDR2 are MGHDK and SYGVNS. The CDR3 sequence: CASSELGGNTEAFF. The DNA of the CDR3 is TGTGCCAGCAGTGAATTGGGGGGAAACACTGAAGCTTTCTTT. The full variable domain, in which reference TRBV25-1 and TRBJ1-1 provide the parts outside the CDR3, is EADIYQTPRYLVIGTGKKITLECSQTMGHDKMYWYQQDPGMELHLIHYSYGVNSTEKGDLSSESTVSRIRTEHFPLTLESARPSHTSQYLCASSELGGNTEAFFGQGTRLTVV.

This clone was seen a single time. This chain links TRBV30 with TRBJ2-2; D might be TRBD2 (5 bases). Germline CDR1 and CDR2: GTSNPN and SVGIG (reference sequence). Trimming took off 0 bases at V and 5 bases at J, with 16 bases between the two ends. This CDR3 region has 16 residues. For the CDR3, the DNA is TGTGCCTGGAGTGTGGGGAAGGGAACGGGGACCGGGGAGCTGTTTTTT. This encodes CAWSVGKGTGTGELFF.

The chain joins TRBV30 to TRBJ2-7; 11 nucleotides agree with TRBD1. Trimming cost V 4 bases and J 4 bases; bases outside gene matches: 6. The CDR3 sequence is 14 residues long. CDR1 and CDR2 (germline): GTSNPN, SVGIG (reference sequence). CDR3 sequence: CAWTSGTGGYEQYF. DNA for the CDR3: TGTGCCTGGACCTCCGGGACAGGGGGATACGAGCAGTACTTC.